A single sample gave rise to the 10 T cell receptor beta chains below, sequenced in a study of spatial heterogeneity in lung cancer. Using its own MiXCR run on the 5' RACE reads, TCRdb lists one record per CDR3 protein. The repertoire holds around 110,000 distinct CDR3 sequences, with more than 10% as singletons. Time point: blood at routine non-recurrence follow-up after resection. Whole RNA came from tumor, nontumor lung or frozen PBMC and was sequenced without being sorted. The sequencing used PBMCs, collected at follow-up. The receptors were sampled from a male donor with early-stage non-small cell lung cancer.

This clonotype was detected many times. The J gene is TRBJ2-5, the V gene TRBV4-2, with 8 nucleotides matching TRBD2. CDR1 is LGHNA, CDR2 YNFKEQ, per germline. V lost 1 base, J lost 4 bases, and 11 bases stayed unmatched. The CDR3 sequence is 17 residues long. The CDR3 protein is CASSQASAGGARETQYF. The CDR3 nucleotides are TGTGCCAGCAGCCAAGCTTCCGCCGGGGGGGCGAGAGAGACCCAGTACTTC.

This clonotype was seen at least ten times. DNA for the CDR3: TGCAGTGCTAGTATCGACAGGGGCAATCAGCCCCAGCATTTT. It encodes CSASIDRGNQPQHF. V is TRBV20-1 and J is TRBJ1-5; 7 nucleotides match TRBD1. CDR1 is DFQATT and CDR2 is SNEGSKA in the germline V gene (reference sequence). This CDR3 region has 14 residues. The V gene end was trimmed by 3 bases and the J gene end by 2 bases; junction bases not matched to a gene: 4.

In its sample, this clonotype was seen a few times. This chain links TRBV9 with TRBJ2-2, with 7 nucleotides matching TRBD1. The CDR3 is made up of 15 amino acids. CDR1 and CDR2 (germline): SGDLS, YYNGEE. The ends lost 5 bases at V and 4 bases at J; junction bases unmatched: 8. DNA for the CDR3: TGTGCCAGCAGAGGGGGCTCAACCACCACCGGGGAGCTGTTTTTT. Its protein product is CASRGGSTTTGELFF.

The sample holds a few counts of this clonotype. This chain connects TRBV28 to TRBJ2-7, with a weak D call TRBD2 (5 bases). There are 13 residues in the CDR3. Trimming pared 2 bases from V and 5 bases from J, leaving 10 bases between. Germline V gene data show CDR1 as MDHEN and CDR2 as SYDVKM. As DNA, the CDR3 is TGTGCCAGCAGTTTAGTAGCGATAAACGAGCAGTACTTC. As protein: CASSLVAINEQYF.

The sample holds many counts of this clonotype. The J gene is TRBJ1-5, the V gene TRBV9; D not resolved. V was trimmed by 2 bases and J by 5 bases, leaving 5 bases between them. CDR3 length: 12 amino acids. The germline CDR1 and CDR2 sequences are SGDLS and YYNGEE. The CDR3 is CASSVNDQPQHF. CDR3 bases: TGTGCCAGCAGCGTCAACGATCAGCCCCAGCATTTT.

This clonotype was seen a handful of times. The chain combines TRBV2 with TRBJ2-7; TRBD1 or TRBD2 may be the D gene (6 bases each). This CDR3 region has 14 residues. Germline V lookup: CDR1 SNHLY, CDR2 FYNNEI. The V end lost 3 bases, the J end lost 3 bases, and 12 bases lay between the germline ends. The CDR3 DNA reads TGTGCCAGCAGTGAGTTGGGGGGCGGCTACGAGCAGTACTTC. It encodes CASSELGGGYEQYF.

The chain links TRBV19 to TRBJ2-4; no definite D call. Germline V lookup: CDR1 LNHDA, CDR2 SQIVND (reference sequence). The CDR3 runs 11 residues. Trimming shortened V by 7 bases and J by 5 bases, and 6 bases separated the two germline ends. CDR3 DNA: TGTGCCAGTACTACCGAAAACATTCAGTACTTC. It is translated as CASTTENIQYF.

The CDR3 nucleotides are TGCGCCAGCAGCTTGGGGCAGATAGAGACCCAGTACTTC. Amino acid sequence: CASSLGQIETQYF. The chain carries TRBV5-1 and TRBJ2-5; D gene unclear. The CDR3 is 13 amino acids. Trimming cost V 0 bases and J 4 bases, with 7 bases left between them. Germline values: CDR1 SGHRS, CDR2 YFSETQ. Combining the CDR3 with reference TRBV5-1 and TRBJ2-5 gives the whole variable domain KAGVTQTPRYLIKTRGQQVTLSCSPISGHRSVSWYQQTPGQGLQFLFEYFSETQRNKGNFPGRFSGRQFSNSRSEMNVSTLELGDSALYLCASSLGQIETQYFGPGTRLLVL.

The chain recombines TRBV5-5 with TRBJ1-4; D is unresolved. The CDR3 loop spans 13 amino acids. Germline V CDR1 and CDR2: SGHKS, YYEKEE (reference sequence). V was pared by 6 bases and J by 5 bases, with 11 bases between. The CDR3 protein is CASIRHPNEKLFF. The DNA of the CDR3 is TGTGCCAGCATCCGGCACCCGAATGAAAAACTGTTTTTT. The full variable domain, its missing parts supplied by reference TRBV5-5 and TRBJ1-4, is DAGVTQSPTHLIKTRGQQVTLRCSPISGHKSVSWYQQVLGQGPQFIFQYYEKEERGRGNFPDRFSARQFPNYSSELNVNALLLGDSALYLCASIRHPNEKLFFGSGTQLSVL.

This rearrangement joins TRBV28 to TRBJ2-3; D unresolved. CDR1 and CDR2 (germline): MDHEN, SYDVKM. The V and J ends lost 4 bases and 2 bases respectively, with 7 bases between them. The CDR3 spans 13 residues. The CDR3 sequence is CASSYDSTDTQYF. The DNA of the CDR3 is TGTGCCAGCAGTTATGACTCCACAGATACGCAGTATTTT.